This entry lists 4 T cell receptor beta chains sequenced from one sample in a study of T cells after yellow fever vaccination. TCRdb independently ran MiXCR on the 5' RACE reads; one entry per CDR3 protein. Among 100,000 to 150,000 distinct CDR3 sequences listed, 7.5% to 10% were seen once. Sample: CD8+ T cells sorted from PBMCs, taken on the day of the yellow fever booster vaccination. The receptors derive from a man aged 18 to 29 who received the YFV17D yellow fever vaccine.

This clonotype was seen only a few times. V usage is TRBV12-3 or TRBV12-4 and J usage is TRBJ1-5; D uncertain. V was pared by 2 bases and J by 7 bases, with 12 bases between. The CDR3 consists of 14 residues. CDR3 DNA sequence: TGTGCCAGCAGTTTAATAGGGTTGGGACAGCCCCAGCATTTT. Amino acids: CASSLIGLGQPQHF.

The V call is TRBV11-2, the J call TRBJ1-1; D remains ambiguous. CDR1 SGHAT and CDR2 FQNNGV come from the germline V gene. V was pared by 6 bases and J by 3 bases, with 5 bases between. The CDR3 consists of 11 residues. The CDR3 spells CASSLYTEAFF. Written as DNA, the CDR3 is TGTGCCAGCAGTCTTTACACTGAAGCTTTCTTT.

With respect to this clonotype: One end of the junction does not line up with germline, which may come from a read error. DNA of the CDR3: TGTGCCGGCAGTTTTACCGGGACAGCCTTTTTTAACTATGGCTACACCTTC. Translating gives CAGSFTGTAFFNYGYTF. The V gene is TRBV27, the J gene TRBJ1-2; 7 bases fit TRBD1. Germline V CDR1 and CDR2: MNHEY, SMNVEV (reference sequence). This CDR3 is 17 amino acids long.

This clonotype was counted at least ten times. This rearrangement joins TRBV9 to TRBJ2-5; 9 bases agree with TRBD1. Germline loops: CDR1 SGDLS, CDR2 YYNGEE. With V trimmed by 0 bases and J by 4 bases, 4 bases remained unmatched. This CDR3 spans 15 amino acids. CDR3 in amino acids: CASSVGGDRAETQYF. For the CDR3, the DNA is TGTGCCAGCAGCGTAGGGGGGGACAGGGCAGAGACCCAGTACTTC.